Listed here is a single T cell receptor (beta chain). The antigen is not known. V lost 2 bases to trimming and J lost 8 bases, with 7 bases between them. Germline-derived CDR1 and CDR2 are MGHRA and YSYEKL. CDR3 length: 12 residues. The PCR contained 60 Vbeta and 13 Jbeta primers. Study processing details: Approximately 12 million of 80 million to 85 million unique TCR beta chains were shared, per a later count. Sequencing was performed with immunoSEQ multiplex PCR; in TCRdb, only in-frame clones are kept and a portion is missing. V and J calls and clone size are copied from that table; D and trimming were computed from the DNA. The data contain about 120,000 clones, 77% of them singletons. This entry comes from a study of cytomegalovirus exposure and HLA in healthy donors. The study's findings and limits: Later analysis suggested most CMV-associated TCR beta chains were HLA-restricted. Specificity of a few CMV-associated chains for CMV antigens was verified in vitro.

This TCR came from a man aged 35 to 55 in good health and CMV-seropositive. Specimen: PBMCs. The chain combines TRBV4-1 with TRBJ2-1; maybe TRBD1 (5 bases). CDR3 DNA sequence: TGCGCCAGCAGCCAAATAGGGGATGAGCAGTTCTTC. It yields the protein CASSQIGDEQFF.